Below are 6 T cell receptor beta chains sequenced from a single sample in a study of T cells in Graves' hyperthyroidism and ophthalmopathy. RNA transcripts gave rise to amplified TCR beta CDR3 regions. RT-PCR in the first round (using the HTBI primer set) targeted the TCR CDR3. MiXCR, run by TCRdb on the multiplex PCR reads, gives a single entry per CDR3 protein. Of roughly 740,000 distinct CDR3 sequences listed, less than 20% are singletons. Sequencing was performed on blood. The receptor source for this set is a man in his late teens or twenties with Graves' hyperthyroidism.

This sequence joins TRBV5-1 and TRBJ2-2; unclear D gene. This CDR3 is 13 amino acids long. Germline assignment: CDR1 SGHRS and CDR2 YFSETQ. V dropped 1 base and J dropped 6 bases, with 7 bases sitting between them. The CDR3 protein is CASSLPGPGELFF. CDR3 DNA: TGCGCCAGCAGCTTGCCGGGCCCCGGGGAGCTGTTTTTT.

This clonotype was detected ten times or more. The chain links TRBV24-1 to TRBJ2-3; TRBD2 is a possible D gene (6 bases). Trimming took 3 bases from V and 0 from J, leaving 15 bases between them. This CDR3 region has 17 residues. Per germline, CDR1 KGHDR and CDR2 SFDVKD. The CDR3 spells CATSDPLAASSTDTQYF. CDR3 in DNA: TGTGCCACCAGTGATCCACTAGCTGCCTCTAGCACAGATACGCAGTATTTT.

This clonotype was detected only a few times. The rearrangement uses TRBV27 and TRBJ1-5; tentatively, D is TRBD1 (5 bases). V lost 3 bases and J 0 bases, leaving 9 bases between the germline ends. The CDR3 contains 15 residues. CDR1 and CDR2 from the germline V gene are MNHEY and SMNVEV (reference sequence). CDR3 sequence (DNA): TGTGCCAGCAGTTTCGACAGTTATAGCAATCAGCCCCAGCATTTT. This codes for CASSFDSYSNQPQHF.

The gene calls are TRBV27 and TRBJ2-7; D might be TRBD1 or TRBD2, each matching 5 bases. Trimming cost V 2 bases and J 1 base, with 15 bases left between them. The CDR3 length is 16 residues. CDR1 and CDR2 (germline): MNHEY, SMNVEV (reference sequence). The chain's CDR3 is CASSLEGPMISYEQYF. The CDR3 DNA reads TGTGCCAGCAGTTTAGAGGGACCGATGATTTCCTACGAGCAGTACTTC.

This clonotype has only one observation. The chain links TRBV11-2 to TRBJ1-6; D is ambiguous. Between the trimmed V and J ends, which lost 4 bases and 0 bases, there was a span of 13 bases. The CDR3 totals 17 residues. Germline V gene sequence: CDR1 SGHAT, CDR2 FQNNGV. The CDR3 loop is CASSSHRRSSYNSPLHF. CDR3 bases: TGTGCCAGCAGCTCCCACAGAAGGAGCTCCTATAATTCACCCCTCCACTTT. Filled out from reference TRBV11-2 and TRBJ1-6, the complete variable domain reads EAGVAQSPRYKIIEKRQSVAFWCNPISGHATLYWYQQILGQGPKLLIQFQNNGVVDDSQLPKDRFSAERLKGVDSTLKIQPAKLEDSAVYLCASSSHRRSSYNSPLHFGNGTRLTVT.

V is TRBV6-1 and J is TRBJ2-2; no firm D call. The germline CDR1 and CDR2 sequences are MNHNS and SASEGT. The V end lost 6 bases, the J end lost 6 bases, and 11 bases lay between the germline ends. There are 13 residues in the CDR3. The CDR3 DNA reads as TGTGCCAGCAGCTTAGTCCAGGCCGGGGAGCTGTTTTTT. Translated, it gives CASSLVQAGELFF.